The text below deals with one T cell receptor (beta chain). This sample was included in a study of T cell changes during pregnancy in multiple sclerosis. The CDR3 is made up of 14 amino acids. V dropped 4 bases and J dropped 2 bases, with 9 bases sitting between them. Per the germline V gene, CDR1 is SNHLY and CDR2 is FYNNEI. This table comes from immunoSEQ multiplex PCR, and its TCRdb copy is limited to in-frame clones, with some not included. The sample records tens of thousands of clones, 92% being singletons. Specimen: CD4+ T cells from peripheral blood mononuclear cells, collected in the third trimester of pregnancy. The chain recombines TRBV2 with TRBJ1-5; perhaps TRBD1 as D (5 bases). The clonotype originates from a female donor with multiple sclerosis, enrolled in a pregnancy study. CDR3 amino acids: CASSVRVGNQPQHF. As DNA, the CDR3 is TGTGCCAGCAGTGTCAGGGTGGGCAATCAGCCCCAGCATTTT. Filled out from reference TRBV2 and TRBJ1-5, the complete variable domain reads EPEVTQTPSHQVTQMGQEVILRCVPISNHLYFYWYRQILGQKVEFLVSFYNNEISEKSEIFDDQFSVERPDGSNFTLKIRSTKLEDSAMYFCASSVRVGNQPQHFGDGTRLSIL.